Reported below is one T cell receptor (beta chain). Its matching antigen is unknown. Up to 2 ug genomic DNA was used for TCRB CDR3 amplification. The PCR used 60 V beta and 13 J beta primers. Only in-frame clones appear in the TCRdb table, and some are missing; sequencing was by immunoSEQ multiplex PCR. This table holds approximately 90,000 clones, 81% found once. This specimen comes from a study of glioma-infiltrating T cells after dendritic cell vaccination. Noted time point: after dendritic cell vaccination, including at tumor progression/relapse. No glioblastoma patient carried an isocitrate dehydrogenase mutation. Trimming took 5 bases from V and 7 from J; bases not matched to a gene: 8. The CDR3 spans 16 residues. Germline values: CDR1 SGHNT, CDR2 YENEEA. Whole-study results and caveats: Patients with more pretreatment TILs had longer time to progression and survival.

This TCR was recovered from a human donor with glioblastoma. This specimen was blood, taken after dendritic cell vaccination. V is TRBV11-3 and J is TRBJ2-3, with 14 bases identical to TRBD2. The CDR3 reads CASSLKTSGRGYTQYF. CDR3 DNA sequence: TGTGCCAGCAGCCTCAAGACTAGCGGGAGGGGATATACGCAGTATTTT.